This record covers a single TCR beta chain. This clonotype has a handful of counts. The antigen this receptor binds is unknown. No base quality values were provided; no much bigger clone lies one nucleotide off. These data are taken from a study of T cells in Graves' hyperthyroidism and ophthalmopathy (dated by TCRdb to the late 2010s). A note on the overall study: Peripheral blood samples were taken at the time of initial diagnosis, prior to any treatment. The paper reports TCR Vbeta CDR3 sequencing of 135 peripheral blood samples: 43 ophthalmopathy, over 70 hyperthyroidism and 17 progressor patients. The 75 to 100 discovery patients were divided at random into training and test sets in a 7:3 ratio. Following sampling, methimazole starting at 30 mg daily was given to hyperthyroidism patients, and high-dose intravenous methylprednisolone was given to ophthalmopathy patients. A discovery cohort of roughly 96 patients, approximately 45 with Graves' ophthalmopathy and approximately 55 with stable Graves' hyperthyroidism, was used to find distinguishing TCR V-J signatures. Prospective prediction of ophthalmopathy was tested in an independent validation cohort consisting of 18 hyperthyroidism patients and around 16 patients who later progressed to ophthalmopathy. The study also compared thyroid tissue and blood T-cell repertoires from five or six Graves' hyperthyroidism patients. On the study overall, not on this receptor specifically: Most expanded thyroid clonotypes (frequency above 0.001) were also found in blood, which suggests that blood repertoires may mirror thyroid immune responses. Sample size was not statistically predetermined, and investigators were not blinded to group allocation. In cross-validation, a model built on a 13 V-J signature told ophthalmopathy apart from stable hyperthyroidism with approximately 90% sensitivity and roughly 81% specificity, and in testing the same model reached 80%/75%. In validation, progression to ophthalmopathy was predicted by the model with almost 71% sensitivity and roughly 72% specificity, a median of 6.5 months before onset.

TCR beta CDR3 regions were amplified from RNA transcripts. The first round of RT-PCR for the TCR CDR3 was performed with the HTBI primer set and the Qiagen OneStep RT-PCR kit. Libraries were constructed in a second round of multiplex PCR, after which size selection and purification were carried out. Libraries were sequenced paired-end with 100 bp reads on an Illumina HiSeq2000. The published analysis was carried out like this. Raw data were processed with SOAPnuke, discarding reads with adapters, uncalled bases, mean Phred below 15, or no exact constant-primer or identifier match. High-quality paired reads were merged with COPE v1.2.5, and unique nucleotide sequences were defined as clonotypes. Clonotypes were aligned to IMGT TRBV, TRBD and TRBJ reference segments using MiTCR v1.1. The analysis was restricted to V-J combinations with a frequency above 0.0001, which together covered 99% to 99.2% of the repertoires. The TCS score was defined as the ratio of F50 (clonal expansion) to E x V (chaos), calculated using BLOSUM62-based TCRdist between CDR3 peptides within each V-J. Welch's t-statistics and random forest reduced fewer than 600 V-J features to under 15, which were used in a naive Bayes classifier (R e1071). The Morisita-Horn index was used to measure how similar the thyroid and blood repertoires were. TCRdb's own reprocessing of the public reads used fastp at Q25 and MiXCR and kept productive beta chains. Rows are unified per CDR3 protein, each entry keeping the most common DNA and genes. These V and J calls are TCRdb output, not the study's own analysis. In all, the sample holds 700,000 to 950,000 distinct CDR3 sequences, and just over 35% of those were seen once. The ten largest clones take up around 29% of the sample.

Stable Graves' hyperthyroidism was defined as no progression to ophthalmopathy during 18 months of follow-up. The hyperthyroidism patients were between 18 and 65 years old and newly diagnosed, with a disease duration of less than 2 months. Any patient with an uncontrolled infection, another autoimmune disease, pregnancy or lactation was excluded. Diagnoses relied on clinical symptoms, serum thyroxine and TRAb, thyroid ultrasound and orbital computed tomography. PBMCs were separated from roughly 9.3 ml of fresh peripheral blood using Ficoll-Paque density gradient centrifugation. Total RNA was extracted with Trizol reagent, and quality was checked on an Agilent 2100 Bioanalyzer. The CDR3 spans 17 residues, from the cysteine through the phenylalanine. Only the CDR3 region is kept as DNA, spanning 51 bases read in frame from base 1. From the germline V gene, CDR1 is SGHTA and CDR2 is FQGNSA. V and J are trimmed by 4 bases and 6 bases, and the gene matches miss 18 bases of the junction.

The source is a woman aged 40 to 50 with Graves' hyperthyroidism. Source material: blood. The chain is encoded by TRBV7-2 joined to TRBJ2-7, with 7 junctional bases fitting TRBD1. The CDR3 protein sequence reads: CASSSLPGGTDWGEQYF. In nucleotides, the sequence is TGTGCCAGCAGCTCTCTTCCCGGTGGGACAGATTGGGGCGAGCAGTACTTC.